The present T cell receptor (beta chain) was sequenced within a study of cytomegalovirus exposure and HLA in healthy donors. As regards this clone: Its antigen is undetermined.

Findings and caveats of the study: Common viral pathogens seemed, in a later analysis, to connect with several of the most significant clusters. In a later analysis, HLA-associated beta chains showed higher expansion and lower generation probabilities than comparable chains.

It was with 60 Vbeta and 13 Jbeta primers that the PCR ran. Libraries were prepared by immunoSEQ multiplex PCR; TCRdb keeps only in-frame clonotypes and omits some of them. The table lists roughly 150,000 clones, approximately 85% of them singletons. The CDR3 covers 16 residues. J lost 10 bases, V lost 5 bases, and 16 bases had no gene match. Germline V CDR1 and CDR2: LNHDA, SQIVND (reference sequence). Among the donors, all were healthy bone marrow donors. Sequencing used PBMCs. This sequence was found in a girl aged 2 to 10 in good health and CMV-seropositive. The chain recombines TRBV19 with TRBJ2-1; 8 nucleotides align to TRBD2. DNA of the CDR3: TGTGCCAGTAGTTCCCATTTTGAAGCGGGAGCAAGGGAGCAGTTCTTC. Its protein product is CASSSHFEAGAREQFF.